This T cell receptor beta chain was sequenced for a study of a mutant IDH1 vaccine in newly diagnosed glioma. Looking at the study overall: Former treatment meant radiotherapy, temozolomide, or both; the majority had gotten both.

Clones were read by immunoSEQ multiplex PCR, and TCRdb kept only the in-frame ones, dropping some. Seen here are 50,000 or so clones, 80% to 90% observed once, and the top ten hold approximately 20%. Looked up from germline, CDR1 is MNHEY and CDR2 is SMNVEV (reference sequence). The CDR3 length is 12 residues. V was pared by 5 bases and J by 4 bases, with 8 bases between. Study-wide results and limits: Changes to the top peripheral T cell clonotypes appeared unrelated to pseudoprogression.

Time point described: baseline, week 1 (first vaccination visit). The treatment here: pre-vaccination baseline after standard-of-care therapy. About this clone itself: The antigen is undetermined.

The starting material was PBMCs, obtained from a glioma patient treated with radiotherapy, temozolomide or both. The rearrangement links TRBV27 to TRBJ1-1; D ambiguous. The sequence was obtained from a man aged 18 to 35 with glioma. The CDR3 here is CASSGLATEAFF. The DNA for the CDR3 is TGTGCCAGCAGTGGTTTGGCCACTGAAGCTTTCTTT.